One sample yielded the 14 T cell receptor beta chains listed below, sequenced in a study of blood T cells in healthy people across ages. Then a second PCR, running roughly 7 to 11 cycles, was carried out with a sample-barcoded 5' primer and a J-beta primer mix. Each CDR3 protein gets one entry after TCRdb re-called the 5' RACE reads with MiXCR. The sample has about 570,000 distinct CDR3 sequences, approximately 30% seen once; the top ten hold roughly 20%. The sample taken for sequencing was blood. The receptors originated from an older woman in good health.

This clonotype was seen a few times. V and J are TRBV3-1 and TRBJ1-1; D unresolved. The germline CDR1 and CDR2 sequences are LGHDT and YNNKEL (reference sequence). This CDR3 has 12 amino acids. Trimming shortened V by 1 base and J by 5 bases, and 5 bases separated the two germline ends. CDR3 sequence reads: CASSQAGTEAFF. Here the CDR3 DNA reads TGTGCCAGCAGCCAAGCCGGTACTGAAGCTTTCTTT.

This clonotype has at least ten counts. This rearrangement joins TRBV20-1 to TRBJ2-5; D is undetermined. Germline assignment: CDR1 DFQATT and CDR2 SNEGSKA (reference sequence). This CDR3 is 14 amino acids long. V lost 3 bases to trimming and J lost 4 bases, with 15 bases between them. CDR3 region: CSARASSDTETQYF. As DNA, the CDR3 is TGCAGTGCTAGGGCGTCCTCCGATACAGAGACCCAGTACTTC.

This chain links TRBV20-1 with TRBJ1-6; D is unclear. Trimming stripped 1 base from V and 0 bases from J, with 13 bases between. This CDR3 contains 17 residues. Per the germline V gene, CDR1 is DFQATT and CDR2 is SNEGSKA (reference sequence). The CDR3: CSARVIGVSSYNSPLHF. The DNA for the CDR3 is TGCAGTGCTAGAGTCATAGGTGTTAGCTCCTATAATTCACCCCTCCACTTT.

A note on this clonotype: One junction end disagrees with the germline gene, perhaps due to a read error. The chain couples TRBV29-1 to TRBJ1-2; D is unresolved. The germline V gene has CDR1 SQVTM and CDR2 ANQGSEA. CDR3 length: 9 amino acids. The CDR3: CSVNGPSNF. For the CDR3, the DNA is TGCAGCGTAAACGGCCCCTCGAACTTC.

The rearrangement uses TRBV5-1 and TRBJ1-5, with a weak D call TRBD1 (6 bases). V dropped 0 bases and J dropped 7 bases, with 11 bases sitting between them. Germline values: CDR1 SGHRS, CDR2 YFSETQ. This CDR3 spans 14 amino acids. The CDR3 sequence is CASSLGGAEQPQHF. The DNA of the CDR3 is TGCGCCAGCAGCTTGGGGGGGGCCGAACAGCCCCAGCATTTT.

J is TRBJ2-1 and V is TRBV3-1; 7 bases line up with TRBD2. Germline CDR1 and CDR2: LGHDT and YNNKEL (reference sequence). The V gene end was trimmed by 1 base and the J gene end by 0 bases; junction bases not matched to a gene: 12. The CDR3 is made up of 19 amino acids. As DNA, the CDR3 is TGTGCCAGCAGCCAAGGGGTTCAGACTAGCCCCTACTCCTACAATGAGCAGTTCTTC. Protein sequence: CASSQGVQTSPYSYNEQFF.

V gene TRBV11-2 combines with J gene TRBJ2-1; possibly TRBD2 for D (7 bases). The V end lost 1 base, the J end lost 4 bases, and 14 bases lay between the germline ends. The CDR3 totals 16 residues. The germline gives CDR1 SGHAT, CDR2 FQNNGV. The CDR3 nucleotides read TGTGCCAGCAGCTTAGGTGCGGGGGCGGAATACAATGAGCAGTTCTTC. Encoded protein: CASSLGAGAEYNEQFF.

J is TRBJ2-5 and V is TRBV7-3; D possibly corresponds to TRBD2 (7 bases). CDR3 length: 15 residues. Trimming shortened V by 5 bases and J by 5 bases, and 18 bases separated the two germline ends. Germline CDR1 SGHTA, CDR2 FQGTGA. The CDR3 coding sequence is TGTGCCAGCAGCCTAGGGGGGGGCGAGGACGAGACCCAGTACTTC. This translates into CASSLGGGEDETQYF. The full variable domain, with the rest looked up from reference TRBV7-3 and TRBJ2-5, is GAGVSQTPSNKVTEKGKYVELRCDPISGHTALYWYRQSLGQGPEFLIYFQGTGAADDSGLPNDRFFAVRPEGSVSTLKIQRTERGDSAVYLCASSLGGGEDETQYFGPGTRLLVL.

This clonotype has only a few counts. The final CDR3 position lacks the conserved phenylalanine or tryptophan, pointing to a likely read error. The V gene is TRBV7-2, the J gene TRBJ2-3; no reliable D call. Trimming took 6 bases from V and 6 from J, leaving 7 bases between them. CDR3 length equals 11 residues. The germline V gene encodes CDR1 SGHTA and CDR2 FQGNSA. The CDR3 DNA follows: TGTGCCAGCAGGGTGGGGGATACGCAGTATTCT. Protein: CASRVGDTQYS.

The genes are TRBV10-3 and TRBJ1-1; D perhaps matches TRBD1 (5 bases). CDR3 length: 15 amino acids. V was trimmed by 0 bases and J by 5 bases, leaving 13 bases between them. Germline-derived CDR1 and CDR2 are ENHRY and SYGVKD. CDR3 coding DNA: TGTGCCATCAGTGAGTCACGAGGGGCCGGAACTGAAGCTTTCTTT. Protein: CAISESRGAGTEAFF.

This clonotype appeared a few times. This chain links TRBV7-2 with TRBJ2-6; D tentatively fits TRBD1 or TRBD2 (5 bases each). Trimming pared 5 bases from V and 1 base from J, leaving 18 bases between. Per the germline V gene, CDR1 is SGHTA and CDR2 is FQGNSA. This CDR3 has 18 residues. The CDR3 loop is CASSPRVQALSGANVLTF. In nucleotides, the CDR3 is TGTGCCAGCAGCCCGAGGGTACAGGCCCTTTCTGGGGCCAACGTCCTGACTTTC.

The J gene is TRBJ1-6, the V gene TRBV5-1; TRBD1 is a possible D gene (5 bases). This CDR3 spans 13 amino acids. Germline V lookup: CDR1 SGHRS, CDR2 YFSETQ. Deletions cut 4 bases from V and 9 bases from J, with 11 bases between. For the CDR3, the DNA is TGCGCCAGCAGCGTGGGGACGAGTTCACCCCTCCACTTT. This gives the protein CASSVGTSSPLHF.

This sequence joins TRBV4-3 and TRBJ2-3; TRBD2 is a possible D gene (5 bases). Germline values: CDR1 LGHNA, CDR2 YSLEER. CDR3 length: 14 amino acids. Trimming removed 1 base at V and 5 bases at J, with 10 bases between. The CDR3: CASSQGAGGDTQYF. The CDR3 bases are TGCGCCAGCAGCCAAGGGGCTGGAGGAGATACGCAGTATTTT.

This clonotype turned up a few times. The chain is built from TRBV7-9 and TRBJ1-2; maybe TRBD1 (5 bases). Germline CDR1 is SEHNR and CDR2 is FQNEAQ (reference sequence). Trimming pared 10 bases from V and 1 base from J, leaving 10 bases between. The CDR3 sequence is 12 residues long. CDR3 DNA: TGTGCCAATCAAGGGGTTAACTATGGCTACACCTTC. Encoded protein: CANQGVNYGYTF.